This T cell receptor beta chain was identified in a study of blood T cell repertoires in COVID-19. About the research overall: Samples of COVID-19 (acute and convalescent) were obtained from the United States, Italy and Spain.

Study processing details: Amplification of reference gene primers provided the estimated nucleated cell counts. This table comes from immunoSEQ multiplex PCR, and its TCRdb copy is limited to in-frame clones, with some not included. V and J calls and clone size are copied from that table; D and trimming were computed from the DNA. This table has over 200,000 clones, roughly 85% appearing once. CDR1 is GTSNPN, CDR2 SVGIG, per germline (reference sequence). The length of the CDR3 is 14 residues. V trimming: 3 bases; J trimming: 4 bases; junction bases outside the gene matches: 7. Sequencing was done on a sample of peripheral blood. The TCR was taken from a woman aged 35 to 49 with active or convalescent COVID-19. The chain employs TRBV30 and TRBJ1-2; TRBD1 agrees at 8 bases. Here the CDR3 reads CAWRRQGTAYGYTF. Here the CDR3 DNA reads TGTGCCTGGAGAAGACAGGGGACGGCCTATGGCTACACCTTC.